These T cell receptor beta chains were read from a single sample in a study of response to subunit inactivated influenza vaccine. TCRdb redid the calling of the RT-PCR reads with MiXCR, one entry per CDR3 protein. The sample comprises a few hundred thousand distinct CDR3 sequences, 20% to 25% of which are singletons, and more than 8.5% rests with the top ten. Sample: PBMCs from blood, taken less than 22 months after vaccination. These receptors originate from a man between 50 and 75 years old who received an inactivated influenza vaccine. CDR3s include the opening cysteine and the closing phenylalanine or tryptophan. A D gene is named only where the DNA matches it firmly. Clone size is given for some rows only: seen once, a few or many times, or a class if the clone is expanded.

J gene | V gene | D gene | clone size | CDR3 protein | CDR3 DNA
TRBJ2-1 | TRBV7-8 | NA | many | CASSAKQGYEQFF | TGTGCCAGCAGCGCGAAACAGGGCTATGAGCAGTTCTTC
TRBJ2-1 | TRBV20-1 | NA | NA | CSANEYQGFYNEQFF | TGCAGTGCTAACGAGTACCAGGGATTTTACAATGAGCAGTTCTTC
TRBJ1-1 | TRBV18 | TRBD1 | few | CASSPGTGRGEAFF | TGTGCCAGCTCCCCCGGGACAGGGAGGGGTGAAGCTTTCTTT
TRBJ2-1 | TRBV5-1 | NA | NA | CASRGDWASNEQFF | TGCGCCAGCAGAGGGGACTGGGCCTCAAATGAGCAGTTCTTC
TRBJ1-5 | TRBV7-7 | TRBD1 | many | CASSLEDLGQGADQPQHF | TGTGCTAGCAGCTTAGAGGATCTAGGACAGGGGGCTGATCAGCCCCAGCATTTT
TRBJ2-3 | TRBV25-1 | NA | NA | CASIGGWTQYF | TGTGCCAGCATCGGTGGGTGGACGCAGTATTTT
TRBJ2-1 | TRBV20-1 | TRBD2 | few | CSARSLAGADYNEQFF | TGCAGTGCTAGGAGCCTAGCGGGAGCCGACTACAATGAGCAGTTCTTC
TRBJ1-1 | TRBV4-1 | NA | few | CASSLQGGHVTEAFF | TGCGCCAGCAGCCTCCAAGGAGGCCATGTCACTGAAGCTTTCTTT
TRBJ1-1 | TRBV5-1 | NA | NA | CASSLGLGLSKGTEAFF | TGCGCCAGCAGCTTGGGGCTAGGGCTATCGAAGGGTACTGAAGCTTTCTTT
TRBJ1-4 | TRBV5-1 | NA | few | CASSLEGRPFEKLFF | TGCGCCAGCAGCTTGGAGGGCAGGCCCTTCGAAAAACTGTTTTTT
TRBJ2-1 | TRBV28 | NA | few | CASSGRDNYNEQFF | TGTGCCAGCAGTGGCCGGGACAACTACAATGAGCAGTTCTTC
TRBJ2-7 | TRBV5-1 | NA | NA | CARKGPTSLSSYEQYF | TGCGCCAGAAAGGGACCGACTAGTCTTAGCTCCTACGAGCAGTACTTC
TRBJ1-5 | TRBV4-2 | TRBD1 | few | CASSPTAGGDQPQHF | TGTGCCAGCAGCCCTACAGCAGGGGGCGATCAGCCCCAGCATTTT
TRBJ1-5 | TRBV5-6 | NA | few | CASSLGGNVPQHF | TGTGCCAGCAGCTTGGGGGGGAATGTGCCCCAGCATTTT
TRBJ2-3 | TRBV6-1 | NA | NA | CASSEQGADTQYF | TGTGCCAGCAGTGAACAGGGAGCAGATACGCAGTATTTT
TRBJ1-5 | TRBV7-2 | NA | NA | CASSFTGQSNQPQHF | TGTGCCAGCAGCTTCACAGGACAGTCGAATCAGCCCCAGCATTTT
TRBJ2-7 | TRBV20-1 | NA | few | CSVNTGMGYEQYF | TGCAGTGTTAACACAGGGATGGGCTACGAGCAGTACTTC
TRBJ2-7 | TRBV20-1 | NA | few | CSAATQGMPEQYF | TGCAGTGCCGCCACACAGGGTATGCCCGAGCAGTACTTC
TRBJ1-5 | TRBV4-1 | TRBD1 | NA | CASSTRTGGGQPQHF | TGCGCCAGCAGCACCCGGACAGGGGGCGGTCAGCCCCAGCATTTT
TRBJ2-1 | TRBV20-1 | NA | few | CSARWGYNEQFF | TGCAGTGCTAGATGGGGCTACAATGAGCAGTTCTTC
TRBJ2-1 | TRBV5-4 | TRBD1 | few | CASSLGGQGSYEQFF | TGTGCCAGCAGCTTGGGGGGACAGGGCTCCTATGAGCAGTTCTTC
TRBJ1-1 | TRBV6-1 | NA | few | CASHGAGGTEAFF | TGTGCCAGCCATGGAGCGGGGGGCACTGAAGCTTTCTTT
TRBJ1-3 | TRBV20-1 | NA | NA | CSASGQNTIGNTIYF | TGCAGTGCTAGTGGACAGAACACGATAGGAAACACCATATATTTT
TRBJ1-2 | TRBV20-1 | NA | few | CSAPQPNNYGYTF | TGCAGTGCCCCGCAGCCTAATAACTATGGCTACACCTTC
TRBJ1-4 | TRBV11-2 | NA | NA | CASSSKGVTTNEKLFF | TGTGCCAGCAGCAGCAAGGGCGTCACAACTAATGAAAAACTGTTTTTT
TRBJ2-3 | TRBV20-1 | NA | NA | CSAPKALQRRDTDTQYF | TGCAGTGCTCCGAAAGCCCTACAGCGGAGGGACACAGATACGCAGTATTTT
TRBJ2-7 | TRBV28 | NA | NA | CASSLAGSIFFSYEQYF | TGTGCCAGCAGTTTAGCAGGGTCTATATTCTTTTCCTACGAGCAGTACTTC
TRBJ1-2 | TRBV29-1 | NA | few | CSVDAERAYGYTF | TGCAGCGTTGATGCAGAACGGGCCTATGGCTACACCTTC
TRBJ1-1 | TRBV7-2 | NA | NA | CASSLRRLAGTEAFF | TGTGCCAGCAGCCTTAGAAGGCTTGCCGGGACTGAAGCTTTCTTT
TRBJ2-2 | TRBV7-7 | TRBD2 | once | CASSLGSSRTSGPTGELFF | TGTGCTAGCAGCTTAGGAAGCTCAAGGACTAGCGGACCCACGGGGGAGCTGTTTTTT
TRBJ2-7 | TRBV6-2/TRBV6-3 | TRBD1 | NA | CASSYPASHPNRGPSYEQYF | TGTGCCAGCAGTTACCCGGCGTCACATCCAAACAGGGGGCCCTCCTACGAGCAGTACTTC
TRBJ1-1 | TRBV7-9 | NA | many | CASSSQFTLNTEAFF | TGTGCCAGCAGCTCTCAATTTACTTTGAACACTGAAGCTTTCTTT
TRBJ1-6 | TRBV5-1 | NA | many | CASSLEGGGPYNSPLHF | TGCGCCAGCAGCTTGGAAGGAGGGGGACCCTATAATTCACCCCTCCACTTT
TRBJ1-1 | TRBV7-8 | NA | few | CASSLGGYRDTEAFF | TGTGCCAGCAGCTTAGGGGGATACAGGGATACTGAAGCTTTCTTT
TRBJ2-1 | TRBV7-6 | NA | few | CASSGWNGNEQFF | TGTGCCAGCAGCGGATGGAACGGGAACGAGCAGTTCTTC
TRBJ1-6 | TRBV11-2 | TRBD1 | many | CASKGQPNSPLHF | TGTGCCAGCAAGGGACAGCCTAATTCACCCCTCCACTTT